This TCR beta chain was found in a study of T cells in Graves' hyperthyroidism and ophthalmopathy. The germline CDR1 and CDR2 sequences are SGHTA and FQGNSA. The CDR3 runs to 13 residues. V was trimmed by 0 bases and J by 7 bases, leaving 8 bases between them. Exclusion of a patient resulted from uncontrolled infection, other autoimmune disease, pregnancy or lactation. Diagnosis relied on clinical symptoms, serum thyroxine and TRAb, thyroid ultrasound and orbital computed tomography. Using less than 12 ml of fresh peripheral blood, PBMCs were prepared. The investigators amplified TCR beta CDR3 regions from RNA transcripts. Carried out on the TCR CDR3, a first-round RT-PCR used the HTBI primer set. MiXCR, run by TCRdb on the multiplex PCR reads, gives a single entry per CDR3 protein. The sample records under 350,000 distinct CDR3 sequences, about 20% being singletons. This clonotype turned up a few times.

The gene calls are TRBV7-2 and TRBJ2-3; D remains unclear. The clonotype comes from a woman aged 45-65 years with Graves' hyperthyroidism. Material: blood. In nucleotides, the CDR3 is TGTGCCAGCAGCTTAGCGACCCAACATACGCAGTATTTT. Amino acids: CASSLATQHTQYF. The full variable domain, completed using reference TRBV7-2 and TRBJ2-3, is GAGVSQSPSNKVTEKGKDVELRCDPISGHTALYWYRQSLGQGLEFLIYFQGNSAPDKSGLPSDRFSAERTGGSVSTLTIQRTQQEDSAVYLCASSLATQHTQYFGPGTRLTVL.